This T cell receptor (beta chain) was recorded in a study of cytomegalovirus exposure and HLA in healthy donors (dated by TCRdb to the late 2010s). With regard to the full study: In an earlier analysis of approximately 640 of the donors, 250 to 350 Gb of sequence data and 117 million unique TCR beta sequences from some 170 million T cells were reported. About 300 gigabases of sequencing data and 78 million or so unique TCR sequences were included in an early release covering roughly 700 HLA-typed donors. Among the roughly 430 genotyped donors, 81% belonged to the genetic ancestry cluster associated with self-reported Caucasian donors. The study was designed to test whether signatures of past pathogen exposure could be identified by cataloging public T cell receptors. The T cell repertoires of 666 subjects were profiled by immunosequencing and related to cytomegalovirus serostatus. In addition to the first cohort of 666 subjects, a separate validation cohort of approximately 130 different subjects was used. To predict cytomegalovirus infection status, the study brought together high-throughput TCR immunosequencing, statistical association of individual TCRs with disease status, and machine learning. In a later analysis, previously published TCR beta repertoires from more than 500 donors were re-analyzed and high-resolution HLA genotyping was added so that TCR occurrence patterns could be studied. In the later analysis, no new phenotypic data were used to find candidate immune exposures; instead, reliance was placed on TCR beta sequences and their occurrence across donors. An earlier analysis of 587 of the donors applied high-throughput TCR beta sequencing to assess whether each TCR beta V gene segment acted as functional or pseudogenic. Alongside the repertoire data, information on donor age, sex, ethnicity and CMV serostatus was compiled. A later genetic analysis took genome-wide SNP genotypes for about 65% of the roughly 670 donors and used that subset as a discovery cohort. All discovery cohort repertoires had been generated using a single sequencing platform. HLA typing covered class I and class II loci at four-digit resolution. Typing coverage varied by locus: roughly 629-630 donors for A, B, C, DRB1 and DQB1; 500 to 550 for DQA1; about 590 for DPA1; approximately 490 for DPB1. Because of strong linkage in the cohort, roughly five DR-DQ haplotypes were treated as single units for association and clustering. Among about 400 genotyped donors of the cohort, an average of around 250,000 unique TCR beta nucleotide sequences was sequenced per donor, of which approximately 18% were non-productive.

A remark on this clone: It lacks a known antigen. No qualities accompany the bases; no much larger clone lies one base away.

The cohort consisted of hundreds of healthy bone marrow donors. At the time of sampling, every cohort member was nominally healthy, though immune exposures that went unrecorded were likely present. The donor was CMV seronegative and was included in the group of hundreds of seronegative cohort members. Each donor provided a peripheral blood sample, and peripheral blood mononuclear cells were used for TCR beta sequencing. Genomic DNA extraction from the blood cell samples was performed with the Qiagen DNeasy Blood Extraction Kit. General findings and caveats noted by the study authors: In this cohort, only TCR beta chains were sequenced, and detectable features were limited by the absence of alpha or paired-chain data. Specific HLA alleles were associated with about 17,000 TCR beta sequences at a false discovery rate of 0.05 in a later analysis. Broadly in line with IMGT annotations, most TCR beta V segments showed up in productive rearrangements about 87% or about 30% of the time in an earlier analysis of under 700 of the donors. Roughly uniform sequencing depth across donors was assumed in presence/absence analyses, although this assumption may not hold. In a later analysis, HLA-associated TCR beta chains showed more clonal expansion and lower generation probabilities than non-associated chains that were equally common. Strong co-occurrence of HLA alleles, especially DR and DQ, made assigning TCR associations to individual alleles difficult. The earlier analysis of about 600 of the donors excluded 15 to 20 rarely observed V segments, including chromosome 9 orphons, because counts were too low. Some IMGT-functional V segments, including TRBV6-2 and TRBV6-3, could not be distinguished by the 87-base-pair reads and were therefore excluded. Because some donors lacked HLA typing at each locus, the association tests relied only on the typed subset. A cluster of highly shared sequence variants was judged likely to be a technical artifact of the sequencing pipeline. In vitro tests confirmed that a few of the cytomegalovirus-associated TCR beta chains recognize cytomegalovirus antigens. According to the authors, the approach could potentially be generalized to other disease states and immunological phenotypes. The classifier was reported to diagnose cytomegalovirus status with high specificity and sensitivity in both the original cohort and the validation cohort. In a later analysis, most CMV-associated TCR beta chains were found to appear HLA-restricted, with HLA associations seemingly driven largely by CMV exposure. Linkage disequilibrium might explain the correlated functional status among segregating V segments, but an unknown experimental factor could not be ruled out. The only immune exposure information available for the cohort was CMV serostatus. A later genetic analysis associated a missense DCLRE1C variant with V-gene and J-gene trimming of TCR beta chains, and an independent cohort replicated the association. A total of 164 TCR beta chains were listed by the study as associated with cytomegalovirus. A later analysis reported that several top co-occurrence clusters appeared linked to parvovirus B19, influenza, CMV and Epstein-Barr virus. While some public TCRs were present in many individuals, most TCR sequences turned up only very rarely across donors. A further reported finding was that TCR beta sequences accurately predicted the HLA-A and HLA-B alleles for most subjects in the first cohort. Compared with the roughly 720-donor mean, donors in an Asian-associated ancestry cluster had fewer N-insertions in productive TCRs, according to a later genetic analysis. According to a later analysis, TCR association rates differed among HLA loci, with DRB1 alleles showing the most associated TCRs and HLA-C alleles showing the fewest.

The germline V gene supplies CDR1 SGHTA and CDR2 FQGNSA. The CDR3 covers 16 residues, taking in both the cysteine and the phenylalanine. Only the CDR3 DNA stays, 48 bases, in frame from base 1. At the junction V is shortened by 4 bases and J by 0 bases; bases outside the gene matches: 6. Preparation of the library involved the immunoSEQ multiplex PCR assay. For the multiplex PCR, a mixture combining 60 forward primers for TCR Vbeta segments and 13 reverse primers for TCR Jbeta segments was used. Amplification of the CDR3 region of rearranged TCR beta genes was performed with a multiplex PCR assay on genomic DNA. The amplified TCR beta libraries were sequenced on the Illumina HiSeq System as 87-base-pair reads. For the original study's pipeline: In a later analysis, tens of millions of unique TCR beta chains were counted across the approximately 620 repertoires, and approximately 11 million of these chains were shared by at least two donors. Raw reads were error-corrected and collapsed into unique sequences with a nearest-neighbor algorithm that merged closely related sequences to remove PCR and sequencing errors. Alignment of CDR3 sequences to IMGT reference sequences was used to assign V, D and J gene segments. Each retained sequence needed at least a six-nucleotide match to both a V gene segment and a J gene segment. Rearrangements were classified as productive when the CDR3 lacked stop codons and remained in frame with V and J, and all other rearrangements were classified as non-productive. CDR3 was defined by IMGT convention, running from the second conserved V-encoded cysteine to the conserved J-encoded phenylalanine. The earlier analysis of 500 to 750 of the donors excluded any sequence lacking an unambiguous match to a single V gene segment. In an earlier analysis of approximately 500 of the donors, a V segment was called functional when productive rearrangements were above 56.7%, and segregating when the standard deviation between donors exceeded 5%. A statistical classification framework was built to diagnose cytomegalovirus status from the catalog of TCR beta chain sequences. In a later analysis, TCR nucleotide sequences were compared against IMGT/GENE-DB human TR gene sequences so that V and J genes could be assigned. The TCRdist pipeline was used in a later analysis to assign CDR3 sequences and most-parsimonious VDJ recombination scenarios. In a later analysis, each TCR beta chain was defined by its CDR3 amino acid sequence together with its V-gene family, and reads lacking a unique V-gene family were excluded. To address suspected cross-contamination and a sequencing artifact, a later analysis removed around 590 highly shared, low-generation-probability nucleotide sequences. For each public chain, a later analysis derived a clonal expansion index from normalized ranks of inferred template counts within each repertoire. In a later analysis, generation probabilities were computed with a VDJ recombination model fitted to out-of-frame rearrangements, and the resulting probabilities were checked against IGoR. A later analysis scored TCR-TCR, TCR-HLA and TCR-CMV co-occurrence with hypergeometric tests, applying a repertoire-size bias correction to TCR pairs. In a later analysis, false discovery rates were estimated by permuting HLA or CMV assignments 20 times. In a later analysis, co-occurring TCRs were grouped using DBSCAN, and TCRdist sequence similarity was added for clustering within HLA-allele-positive subsets. Co-occurrence clustering excluded repertoires with fewer than 30,000 or more than 120,000 public chains, plus five with anomalous nucleotide sharing. As stored in TCRdb, this immuneACCESS dataset retains in-frame rearrangements with V and J assigned. A fraction of the clones does not appear; measured against another copy, unresolved V genes explain less than half of the discrepancy, and the remainder lacks a known reason. That table gives V, J and clone size, and the DNA gave D and trimming. For this sample the table gives about 83,000 clones, of which roughly 80% were detected only once. Together, the top ten hold about 1.9% of the sample.

The chain is assembled from TRBV7-2 and TRBJ2-1, with 7 bases matching TRBD2. The TCR sequence derives from a woman aged 25 to 39 in good health and CMV-seronegative. Material: PBMCs. The CDR3 protein sequence reads: CASSSRGRVSYNEQFF. The bases read TGTGCCAGCAGCTCACGCGGGAGAGTCTCCTACAATGAGCAGTTCTTC.